Listed below are T cell receptor beta chains from one sample, sequenced in a study of control samples from healthy donors and cancer patients. The protocol was immunoSEQ multiplex PCR, while the TCRdb copy is restricted to in-frame clones and leaves out a portion. The sample contains about 94,000 clones, 90% of which appear only once. Sequencing used blood. The receptor set was obtained from a woman between 18 and 30 years old in good health. CDR3s include the opening cysteine and the closing phenylalanine or tryptophan. The order of the fields is CDR3 length, J gene, V gene, CDR3 protein.

len: 15; j_gene: TRBJ2-1; v_gene: TRBV6-5; CDR3aa: CASSRERGGPNEQFF
len: 16; j_gene: TRBJ2-3; v_gene: TRBV7-9; CDR3aa: CASSLEDIFHTDTQYF
len: 13; j_gene: TRBJ1-1; v_gene: TRBV3-1/TRBV3-2; CDR3aa: CASSQRTPSDAFF
len: 17; j_gene: TRBJ2-5; v_gene: TRBV2; CDR3aa: CASIFSGTGEYQETQYF
len: 13; j_gene: TRBJ1-5; v_gene: TRBV11-2; CDR3aa: CASSMQGSQPQHF
len: 15; j_gene: TRBJ2-1; v_gene: TRBV3-1/TRBV3-2; CDR3aa: CASSQGGAISDEQFF
len: 15; j_gene: TRBJ2-2; v_gene: TRBV2; CDR3aa: CASSWDRGQGGELFF
len: 12; j_gene: TRBJ1-1; v_gene: TRBV5-1; CDR3aa: CASRQGAGEAFF
len: 15; j_gene: TRBJ2-1; v_gene: TRBV3-1/TRBV3-2; CDR3aa: CASSQDGGAYNEQFF
len: 13; j_gene: TRBJ1-2; v_gene: TRBV25-1; CDR3aa: CASSSEGAYGYTF
len: 14; j_gene: TRBJ2-1; v_gene: TRBV10-2; CDR3aa: CASIRTRGGGEQFF
len: 15; j_gene: TRBJ2-3; v_gene: TRBV7-6; CDR3aa: CASREGGASTDTQYF
len: 15; j_gene: TRBJ1-1; v_gene: TRBV6-6; CDR3aa: CASSRLGSANTEAFF
len: 12; j_gene: TRBJ2-1; v_gene: TRBV6-1; CDR3aa: CASSDFLDEQFF
len: 14; j_gene: TRBJ1-4; v_gene: TRBV27; CDR3aa: CASSLGKNWEKLFF
len: 14; j_gene: TRBJ1-1; v_gene: TRBV6-5; CDR3aa: CASVSGGPNTEAFF
len: 15; j_gene: TRBJ2-7; v_gene: TRBV19; CDR3aa: CASSPLLRQGGEQYF
len: 13; j_gene: TRBJ2-7; v_gene: TRBV7-9; CDR3aa: CASSPGGDDEQYF
len: 15; j_gene: TRBJ2-7; v_gene: TRBV5-4; CDR3aa: CASSPGQGGAYEQYF
len: 13; j_gene: TRBJ2-1; v_gene: TRBV3-1/TRBV3-2; CDR3aa: CASSQVLVGEQFF
len: 16; j_gene: TRBJ1-6; v_gene: TRBV5-6; CDR3aa: CASSSSPSSYNSPLHF
len: 16; j_gene: TRBJ2-5; v_gene: TRBV6-6; CDR3aa: CASSYSVTRSIETQYF
len: 15; j_gene: TRBJ1-1; v_gene: TRBV4-1; CDR3aa: CASSTHRELSTEAFF
len: 13; j_gene: TRBJ1-1; v_gene: TRBV4-2; CDR3aa: CASSGRVNTEAFF
len: 13; j_gene: TRBJ2-5; v_gene: TRBV10-3; CDR3aa: CAISLDSGRTQYF
len: 20; j_gene: TRBJ2-1; v_gene: TRBV12-5; CDR3aa: CASAISNTPTAGGPYNEQFF
len: 14; j_gene: TRBJ1-1; v_gene: TRBV6-5; CDR3aa: CASQQTGAPTEAFF
len: 18; j_gene: TRBJ2-3; v_gene: TRBV29-1; CDR3aa: CSVLGWTSGGPSTDTQYF
len: 14; j_gene: TRBJ2-7; v_gene: TRBV25-1; CDR3aa: CASSEPGQAYEQYF
len: 13; j_gene: TRBJ2-1; v_gene: TRBV4-2; CDR3aa: CASSRDTNNEQFF
len: 18; j_gene: TRBJ2-4; v_gene: TRBV2; CDR3aa: CAGSPRSGTGGTKNIQYF
len: 13; j_gene: TRBJ1-2; v_gene: TRBV7-9; CDR3aa: CASSPPAAGGYTF
len: 15; j_gene: TRBJ2-4; v_gene: TRBV4-1; CDR3aa: CASSGFAGGENIQYF
len: 14; j_gene: TRBJ1-1; v_gene: TRBV11-2; CDR3aa: CASSLQMLNTEAFF
len: 13; j_gene: TRBJ2-7; v_gene: TRBV6-5; CDR3aa: CASRTGLTYEQYF
len: 15; j_gene: TRBJ2-3; v_gene: TRBV21-1; CDR3aa: CASSTAAGGTDTQYF
len: 16; j_gene: TRBJ1-4; v_gene: TRBV11-2; CDR3aa: CASIRGTAATNEKLFF
len: 15; j_gene: TRBJ1-5; v_gene: TRBV5-8; CDR3aa: CASSSGQVRDQPQHF
len: 13; j_gene: TRBJ1-1; v_gene: TRBV5-1; CDR3aa: CASSFQPNTEAFF
len: 16; j_gene: TRBJ2-3; v_gene: TRBV7-9; CDR3aa: CASSKAAGGPMYTQYF
len: 11; j_gene: TRBJ1-1; v_gene: TRBV7-3; CDR3aa: CASSLGRGAFF
len: 16; j_gene: TRBJ2-3; v_gene: TRBV6-5; CDR3aa: CASSYRPGLGVDTQYF
len: 16; j_gene: TRBJ2-1; v_gene: TRBV6-1; CDR3aa: CASSEEGEIAYNEQFF
len: 13; j_gene: TRBJ1-1; v_gene: TRBV19; CDR3aa: CASSISRSTEAFF
len: 16; j_gene: TRBJ1-5; v_gene: TRBV6-5; CDR3aa: CASSSTQGIHGQPQHF
len: 13; j_gene: TRBJ2-3; v_gene: TRBV10-2; CDR3aa: CASSEWGGDTQYF
len: 11; j_gene: TRBJ2-7; v_gene: TRBV27; CDR3aa: CAWDRIYEQYF